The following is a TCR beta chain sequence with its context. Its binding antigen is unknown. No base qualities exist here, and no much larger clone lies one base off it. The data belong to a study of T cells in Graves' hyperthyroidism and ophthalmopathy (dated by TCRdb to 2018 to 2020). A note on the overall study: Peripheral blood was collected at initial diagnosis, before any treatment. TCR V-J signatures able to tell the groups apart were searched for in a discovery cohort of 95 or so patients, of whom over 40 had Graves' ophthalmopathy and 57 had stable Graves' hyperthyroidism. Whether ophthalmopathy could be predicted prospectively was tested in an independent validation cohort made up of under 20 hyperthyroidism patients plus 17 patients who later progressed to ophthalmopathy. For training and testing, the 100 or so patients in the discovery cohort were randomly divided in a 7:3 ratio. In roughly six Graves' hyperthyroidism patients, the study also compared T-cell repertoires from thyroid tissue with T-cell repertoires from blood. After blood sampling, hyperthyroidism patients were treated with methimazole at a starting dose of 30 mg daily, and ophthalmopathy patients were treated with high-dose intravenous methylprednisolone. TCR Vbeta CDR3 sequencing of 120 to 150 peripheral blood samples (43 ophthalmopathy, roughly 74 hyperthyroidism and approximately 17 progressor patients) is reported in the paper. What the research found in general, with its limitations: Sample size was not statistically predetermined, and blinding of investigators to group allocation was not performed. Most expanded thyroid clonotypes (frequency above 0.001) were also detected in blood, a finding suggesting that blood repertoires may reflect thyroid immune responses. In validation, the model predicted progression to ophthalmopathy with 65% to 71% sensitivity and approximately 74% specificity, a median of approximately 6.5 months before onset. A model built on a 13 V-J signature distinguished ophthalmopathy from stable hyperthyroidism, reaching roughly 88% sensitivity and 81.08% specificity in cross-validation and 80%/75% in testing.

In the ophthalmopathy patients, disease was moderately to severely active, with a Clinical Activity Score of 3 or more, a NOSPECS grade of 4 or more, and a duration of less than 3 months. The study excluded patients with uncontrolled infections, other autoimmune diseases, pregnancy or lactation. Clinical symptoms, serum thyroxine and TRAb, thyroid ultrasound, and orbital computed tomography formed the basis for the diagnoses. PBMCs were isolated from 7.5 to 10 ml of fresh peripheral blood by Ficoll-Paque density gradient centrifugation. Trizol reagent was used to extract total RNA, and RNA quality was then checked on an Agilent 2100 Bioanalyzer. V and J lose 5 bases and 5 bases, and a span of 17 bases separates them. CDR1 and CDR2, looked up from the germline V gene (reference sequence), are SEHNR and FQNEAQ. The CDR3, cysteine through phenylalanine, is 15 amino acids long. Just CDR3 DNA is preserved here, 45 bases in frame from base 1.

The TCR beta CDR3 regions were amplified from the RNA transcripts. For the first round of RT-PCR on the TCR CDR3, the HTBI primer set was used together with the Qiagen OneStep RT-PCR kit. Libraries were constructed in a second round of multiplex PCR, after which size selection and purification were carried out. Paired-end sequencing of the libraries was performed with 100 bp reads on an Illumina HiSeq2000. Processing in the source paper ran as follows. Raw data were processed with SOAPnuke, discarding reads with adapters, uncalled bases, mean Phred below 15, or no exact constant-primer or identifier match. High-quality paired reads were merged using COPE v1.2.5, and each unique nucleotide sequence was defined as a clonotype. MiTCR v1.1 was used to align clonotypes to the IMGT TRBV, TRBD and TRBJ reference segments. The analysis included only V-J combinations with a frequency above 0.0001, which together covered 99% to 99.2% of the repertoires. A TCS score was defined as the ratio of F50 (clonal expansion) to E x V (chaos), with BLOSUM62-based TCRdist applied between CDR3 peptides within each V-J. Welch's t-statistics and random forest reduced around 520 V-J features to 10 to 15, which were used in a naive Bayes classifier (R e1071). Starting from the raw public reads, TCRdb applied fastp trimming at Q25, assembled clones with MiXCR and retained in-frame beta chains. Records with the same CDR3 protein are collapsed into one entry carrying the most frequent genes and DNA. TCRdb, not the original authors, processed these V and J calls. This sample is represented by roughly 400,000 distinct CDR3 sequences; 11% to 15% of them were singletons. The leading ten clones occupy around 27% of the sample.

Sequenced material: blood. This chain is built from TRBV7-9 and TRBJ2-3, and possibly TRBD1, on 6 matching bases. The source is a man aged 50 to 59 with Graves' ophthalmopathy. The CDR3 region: CASSPLGAAIDTQYF. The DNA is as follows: TGTGCCAGCAGCCCCTTGGGGGCGGCTATAGATACGCAGTATTTT.